The clone carrying this T cell receptor (beta chain) was observed at least ten times. The antigen is unknown. The V gene lost 3 bases and the J gene lost 7 bases, with 7 bases spanning the gap. CDR3 length: 13 amino acids. Germline lookup yields CDR1 WNHNN and CDR2 SYGVQD (reference sequence). Noted time point: sample taken at primary tumor resection. The donors, fewer than 95 patients with untreated early-stage non-small cell lung cancer, provided the samples. Sequencing covered unsorted whole RNA taken from tumor, nontumor lung or frozen PBMC. This sample was taken from a study of spatial heterogeneity in lung cancer. Study-wide context: The study found that TCR transcript counts in tumor regions correlated strongly with a matched bulk RNA-seq T cell module score.

The library protocol tagged each TCR cDNA with a unique molecular identifier. TCRdb called the 5' RACE reads again in MiXCR, with one record for every CDR3 protein. This table holds about 30,000 distinct CDR3 sequences, approximately 7.7% found once. General study findings and limits: In tumors, expanded intratumoral alpha and beta TCR counts tracked mutation counts.

The sequence derives from a male donor with early-stage non-small cell lung cancer. Sequenced here: lung tumor tissue, sampled at surgery. The gene calls are TRBV10-1 and TRBJ1-6; D unresolved. The CDR3 protein is CASSEDVNSPLHF. The CDR3, as DNA: TGCGCCAGCAGTGAAGATGTGAATTCACCCCTCCACTTT.